This TCR beta chain was profiled in a study of CD8 T cells in Susac syndrome (dated by TCRdb to about 2019). The study in broad terms: Repertoire sequencing was used to test whether CD8+ T cell activation and differentiation in Susac syndrome was antigen driven. Clonality of the CD8+ T cell repertoire was compared between about a dozen healthy donors, approximately 14 Susac syndrome patients and about 15 multiple sclerosis patients.

The CDR3 covers 14 residues, taking in both the cysteine and the phenylalanine. Left in the record is the CDR3 DNA by itself, 42 bases read in frame from the first base. After removal of 4 bases from V and 5 bases from J, the junction retains 7 bases not matched to a gene. CDR1 and CDR2 were assigned from the germline V gene (reference sequence) as MNHEY and SMNVEV. Peripheral blood CD8+ and CD4+ T cells from healthy donors, Susac syndrome patients and multiple sclerosis patients were profiled by high-throughput TCR beta sequencing. The multiple sclerosis controls were treatment-naive patients whose relapsing-remitting disease, either stable or active, fulfilled the revised McDonald criteria. Bulk CD8+ and CD4+ T cells were purified magnetically by negative isolation, whereas CD8+ TEMRA cells were enriched by FACS. Blood was drawn into EDTA tubes, processed within 24 hours, and PBMCs were isolated by density gradient centrifugation. PBMCs intended for TCR sequencing were frozen in liquid nitrogen and were later thawed in a 37 degrees C water bath. A purity of at least 90% was achieved for sorted or isolated CD4+, CD8+ and CD8+ TEMRA cells.

Remarks on this clonotype: Its target antigen remains unknown. Within one base of it there is no much larger clone, and no base qualities were kept.

What the work shows at the level of the full study, not this receptor alone: The study acknowledged that relatively few individuals were included in the TCR sequencing and HLA analysis.

RNA was extracted using the RNeasy kit, and about 0.5 to 1 microgram was reverse transcribed with random hexamers. TCR beta CDR3 regions were amplified with the immunoSEQ multiplex PCR assay covering 54 Vbeta and 13 Jbeta segments. Bias from PCR amplification was corrected by using a synthetic template baseline for primer optimization and for computational correction. The source study handled its data this way. Reads were assigned to V, D and J genes according to IMGT and analyzed in immunoSEQ Analyzer, with only productive sequences retained. Clonality was calculated as one minus the Shannon entropy normalized by log2 of the number of productive unique sequences. For each patient and control, public and private clones were evaluated among the 100 most prevalent clones. Clones were defined as Susac-specific when absent from the healthy and MS cohorts, from about 1,100 published viral clones and from other ImmuneACCESS disease sequences. Through fastp at Q25 and MiXCR, TCRdb rebuilt clones from the public reads, retaining in-frame beta chains. Every CDR3 protein is listed once, alongside the most common genes and DNA of its rows. The V and J calls come from TCRdb's annotation, not from the publication. The sample table shows approximately 280,000 distinct CDR3 sequences, and more than 75% are seen once. Of the sample, approximately 0.11% is held by the ten largest clones.

The V and J genes are TRBV27 and TRBJ2-7; 8 nucleotides in the junction match TRBD1. The TCR originated in a human donor with multiple sclerosis. The source material was CD8+ T cells from PBMCs. The CDR3 in this case is CASSSRDRWHEQYF. Read as DNA, the sequence is TGTGCCAGCAGTTCCCGGGACAGGTGGCACGAGCAGTACTTC.